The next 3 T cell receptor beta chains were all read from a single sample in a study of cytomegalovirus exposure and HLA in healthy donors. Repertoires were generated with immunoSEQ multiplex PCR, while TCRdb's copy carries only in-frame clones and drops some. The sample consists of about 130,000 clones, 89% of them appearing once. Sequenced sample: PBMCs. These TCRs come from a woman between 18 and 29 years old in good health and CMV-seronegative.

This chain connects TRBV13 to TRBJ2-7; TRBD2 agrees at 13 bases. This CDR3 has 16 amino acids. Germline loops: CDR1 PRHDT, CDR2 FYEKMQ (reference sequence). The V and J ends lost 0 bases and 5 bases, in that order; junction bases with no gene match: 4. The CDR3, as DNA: TGTGCCAGCAGCTTAGGCACGGGACTAGCGGGGCACGAGCAGTACTTC. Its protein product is CASSLGTGLAGHEQYF.

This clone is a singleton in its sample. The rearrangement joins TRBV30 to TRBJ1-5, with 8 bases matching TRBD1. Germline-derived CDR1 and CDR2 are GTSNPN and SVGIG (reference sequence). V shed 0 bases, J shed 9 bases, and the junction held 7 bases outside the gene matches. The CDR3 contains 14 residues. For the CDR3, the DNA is TGTGCCTGGAGTGTACAAACAGGGGGGTTGCCCCAGCATTTT. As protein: CAWSVQTGGLPQHF.

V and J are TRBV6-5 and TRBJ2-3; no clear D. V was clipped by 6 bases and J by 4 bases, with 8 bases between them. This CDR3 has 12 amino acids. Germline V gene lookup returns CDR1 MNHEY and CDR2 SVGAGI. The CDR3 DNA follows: TGTGCCAGCAGGGCGACTTCAGATACGCAGTATTTT. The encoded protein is CASRATSDTQYF.